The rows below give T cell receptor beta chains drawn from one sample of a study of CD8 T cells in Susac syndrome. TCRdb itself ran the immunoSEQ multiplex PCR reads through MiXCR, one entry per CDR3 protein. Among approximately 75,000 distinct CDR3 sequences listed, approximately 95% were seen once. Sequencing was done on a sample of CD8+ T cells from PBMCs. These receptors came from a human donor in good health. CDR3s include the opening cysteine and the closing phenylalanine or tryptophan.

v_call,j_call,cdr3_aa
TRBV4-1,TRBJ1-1,CASSQDPGANTEAFF
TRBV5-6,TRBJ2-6,CASSLEHSGANVLTF
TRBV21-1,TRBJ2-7,CASSIQAGKYEQYF
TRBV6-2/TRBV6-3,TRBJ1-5,CASSYFQQSNQPQHF
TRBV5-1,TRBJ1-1,CASSLVFQEMNTEVFF
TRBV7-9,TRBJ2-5,CASSFTDRGQETQYF
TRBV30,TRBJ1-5,CAWSSDSGGNQPQHF
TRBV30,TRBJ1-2,CAWSVYGDGYTF
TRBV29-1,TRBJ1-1,CSVDEGQFEAFF
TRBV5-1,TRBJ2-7,CASSLEVAGAYEQYF
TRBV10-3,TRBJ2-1,CAISDTLAGTYNEQFF
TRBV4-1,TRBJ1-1,CASSQFRDSTEAFF
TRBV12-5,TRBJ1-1,CASGLGFGDTEAFF
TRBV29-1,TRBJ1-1,CSVEDIGGAFF
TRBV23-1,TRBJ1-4,CASSQPAGGLFF
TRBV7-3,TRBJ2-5,CASSPSGSRETQYF
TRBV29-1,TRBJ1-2,CSAGTVADYGYTF
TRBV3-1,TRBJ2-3,CASSQVHPRQSASTDTQYF
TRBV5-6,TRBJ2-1,CASRTGQGRGDEQFF
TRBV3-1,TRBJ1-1,CASSQGNRGFTEAFF
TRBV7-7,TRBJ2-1,CASSLGGGAYNEQFF
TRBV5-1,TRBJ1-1,CASSTRTEGTEAFF
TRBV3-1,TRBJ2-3,CASSQGTTSTDTQYF
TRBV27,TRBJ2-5,CASSIGGGRPKYF
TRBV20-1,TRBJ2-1,CSASSRRGRHNEQFF
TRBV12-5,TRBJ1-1,CASGFYGGTEAFF
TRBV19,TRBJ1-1,CASSTGASEAFF
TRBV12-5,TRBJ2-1,CASALQGNEQFF
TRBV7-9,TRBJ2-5,CASSQERARETQYF
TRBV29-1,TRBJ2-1,CSVDRGLNNEQFF
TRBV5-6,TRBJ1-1,CASSLNSEAFF
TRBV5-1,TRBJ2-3,CASSLEGLAGSRRTDTQYF
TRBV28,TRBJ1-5,CASSLLPEGNQPQHF
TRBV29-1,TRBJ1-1,CSVEGAQAFF
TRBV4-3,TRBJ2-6,CASSQSRGSGANVLTF
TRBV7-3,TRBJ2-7,CASSPSGNGGRGQYF
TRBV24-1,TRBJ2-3,CATSGGDSAIHTDTQYF